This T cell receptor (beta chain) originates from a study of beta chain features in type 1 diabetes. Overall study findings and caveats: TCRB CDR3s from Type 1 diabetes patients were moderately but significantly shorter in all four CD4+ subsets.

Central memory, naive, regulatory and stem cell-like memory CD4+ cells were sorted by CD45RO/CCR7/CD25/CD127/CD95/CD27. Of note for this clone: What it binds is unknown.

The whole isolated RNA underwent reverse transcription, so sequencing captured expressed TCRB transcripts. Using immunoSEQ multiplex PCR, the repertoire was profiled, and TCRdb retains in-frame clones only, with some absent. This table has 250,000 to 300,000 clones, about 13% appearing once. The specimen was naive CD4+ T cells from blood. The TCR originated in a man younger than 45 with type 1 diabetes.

CDR3 residues: CASSSGEKETQYF. The DNA for the CDR3 is TGTGCCAGCAGCTCAGGGGAGAAAGAGACCCAGTACTTC. This chain uses TRBV5-4 with TRBJ2-5; weak D call: TRBD1 (6 bases). The V gene lost 3 bases and the J gene lost 3 bases, with 9 bases spanning the gap. Germline CDR1 reads SGHNT; CDR2 reads YYREEE (reference sequence). This CDR3 is 13 amino acids long.